This TCR beta chain was recovered during a study of OX40 agonist ivuxolimab in advanced cancers. Study at large: Patients' therapy was ivuxolimab, an antibody that acts as an agonist of OX40 (CD134). A diagnosis of hepatocellular carcinoma, melanoma, renal cell or head and neck cancer was present in dose-escalation patients. One hepatocellular carcinoma and a couple of cutaneous melanoma patients partially responded.

The CDR3 spans 15 residues. Germline V gene lookup returns CDR1 SGHRS and CDR2 YFSETQ. Losses at the gene ends were 3 bases for V and 7 bases for J; bases not matched to a gene: 8. Profiling relied on immunoSEQ multiplex PCR, and the TCRdb table lists in-frame clones only, not all of them. The sample includes 72,000 or so clones, around 87% of them seen just once. This clone appeared once. Its antigen is as yet unknown. Overall study findings and caveats: Certain nonresponders additionally had low normalized T-cell clonal expansion.

V and J are TRBV5-1 and TRBJ1-5, with 9 bases aligning to TRBD1. This clonotype was sampled from an adult with an advanced solid tumor such as melanoma, head and neck, liver or kidney cancer. Sequencing used CD4+ or CD8+ T cells sorted from blood, obtained in a trial of the OX40 agonist ivuxolimab. CDR3 amino acids: CASSSTGGDAQPQHF. CDR3 in DNA: TGCGCCAGCAGCTCTACAGGGGGCGACGCACAGCCCCAGCATTTT.